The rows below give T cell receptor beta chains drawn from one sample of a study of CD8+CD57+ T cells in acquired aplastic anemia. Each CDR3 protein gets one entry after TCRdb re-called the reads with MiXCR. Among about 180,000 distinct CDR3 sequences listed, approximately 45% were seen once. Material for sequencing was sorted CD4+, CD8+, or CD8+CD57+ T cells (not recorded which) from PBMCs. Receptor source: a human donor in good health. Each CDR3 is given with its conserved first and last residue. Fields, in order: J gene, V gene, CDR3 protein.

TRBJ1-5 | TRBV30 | CAWGRDSNQPQHF
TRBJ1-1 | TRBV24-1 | CAIVGRWVMDTEAFF
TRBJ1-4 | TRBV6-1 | CASGREKLFF
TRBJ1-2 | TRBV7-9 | CASSRQGAHGYTF
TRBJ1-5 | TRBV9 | CASSPYGVNQPQHF
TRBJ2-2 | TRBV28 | CASRLAGDTGELFF
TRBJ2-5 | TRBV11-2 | CASSPGTSGAQETQYF
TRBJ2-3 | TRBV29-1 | CSVGGGGHTDTQYF
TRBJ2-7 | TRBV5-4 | CASSWTSGRAYEQYF
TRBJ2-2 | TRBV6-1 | CASTQMRQGRTGELFF
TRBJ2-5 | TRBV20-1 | CSAPPGTRRETQYF
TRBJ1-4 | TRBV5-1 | CASSLGSGTNEKLFF
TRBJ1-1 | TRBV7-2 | CASSFGVQGIAFF
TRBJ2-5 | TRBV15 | CATSPGTGGIGETQYF
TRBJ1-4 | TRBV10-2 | CASSESLTVEKLFF
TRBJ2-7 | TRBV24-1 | CATSSTGSYEPYF
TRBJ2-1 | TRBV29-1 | CSVSGRGYNEQFF
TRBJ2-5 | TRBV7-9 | CASSLFVVGETQYF
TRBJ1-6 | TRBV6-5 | CASSYGVSYNSPLHF